This TCR beta chain was identified during a study of T cells after yellow fever vaccination. Findings and caveats of the study: It was the secondary response that reached its peak faster, day 5 versus 15, but it was weaker.

This clonotype was observed at least ten times. Its target is unknown. Germline values: CDR1 SGHTA, CDR2 FQGNSA. The CDR3 loop spans 13 amino acids. V was pared by 2 bases and J by 6 bases, with 11 bases between. TCRdb recomputed calls from the 5' RACE reads with MiXCR, one row per CDR3 protein. The sample yields under 80,000 distinct CDR3 sequences, 7.4% seen once. The receptor was derived from a man between 25 and 39 years old who received the YFV17D yellow fever vaccine. The source was CD8+ T cells sorted from PBMCs, collected 15 days after the yellow fever booster vaccination. The V and J genes are TRBV7-2 and TRBJ2-7; D may be TRBD2 (5 bases). This chain's CDR3 is CASSLSGSPEQYF. CDR3 DNA: TGTGCCAGCAGCTTAAGTGGGAGCCCCGAGCAGTACTTC.